A single sample is the source of the 14 T cell receptor beta chains below, sequenced in a study of blood T cell repertoires in COVID-19. Profiling relied on immunoSEQ multiplex PCR, and the TCRdb table lists in-frame clones only, not all of them. The table records about 110,000 clones, roughly 70% of them present only once. Sequencing used peripheral blood. Receptors were obtained from a woman between 40 and 50 years old with acute or convalescent COVID-19.

The gene calls are TRBV5-1 and TRBJ1-3, with D perhaps matching TRBD1 (5 bases). Trimming shortened V by 2 bases and J by 0 bases, and 12 bases separated the two germline ends. Germline V gives CDR1 SGHRS, CDR2 YFSETQ. The CDR3 has 16 residues. CDR3 in DNA: TGCGCCAGCAGCTTAGACAGTCCCTACTCTGGAAACACCATATATTTT. Protein: CASSLDSPYSGNTIYF.

This clone appeared once. This sequence joins TRBV5-3 and TRBJ1-1; 9 nucleotides match TRBD1. TRBV5-3 belongs to the ORF category, with a function that is uncertain. V shed 4 bases, J shed 0 bases, and the junction held 10 bases outside the gene matches. This CDR3 region has 17 residues. CDR3 in amino acids: CARSTWDRDSMNTEAFF. CDR3 nucleotides: TGTGCCAGAAGCACATGGGACAGGGATTCTATGAACACTGAAGCTTTCTTT.

The V gene is TRBV5-6, the J gene TRBJ1-1; no clear D gene. Germline values: CDR1 SGHDT, CDR2 YYEEEE. The length of the CDR3 is 13 residues. V dropped 2 bases and J dropped 0 bases, with 5 bases sitting between them. The CDR3 loop reads CASSFTVNTEAFF. CDR3 DNA sequence: TGTGCCAGCAGCTTTACAGTGAACACTGAAGCTTTCTTT.

The gene calls are TRBV2 and TRBJ2-2, with D possibly TRBD1 on 7 matching bases. Germline V gene sequence: CDR1 SNHLY, CDR2 FYNNEI. CDR3 length equals 15 residues. Trimming took 2 bases from V and 7 from J, leaving 14 bases between them. The CDR3 loop is CASSESQGEVGELFF. In DNA, the CDR3 is TGTGCCAGCAGTGAAAGTCAGGGGGAGGTCGGGGAGCTGTTTTTT.

J is TRBJ2-5 and V is TRBV19; perhaps TRBD2 as D (6 bases). Between the trimmed V and J ends, which lost 3 bases and 2 bases, there was a span of 16 bases. CDR1 and CDR2 (germline): LNHDA, SQIVND (reference sequence). This CDR3 is built from 16 residues. For the CDR3, the DNA is TGTGCCAGTAGTATTGGGCCCCTAGGAGGGCAAGAGACCCAGTACTTC. Its translation is CASSIGPLGGQETQYF.

This clone was seen ten or more times. Other DNA sequences from this sample encode an identical CDR3 as well. The chain joins TRBV11-3 to TRBJ2-1; possibly TRBD1 for D (6 bases). The CDR3 spans 13 residues. The germline V and J ends were trimmed by 5 bases and 12 bases, with 17 bases remaining between them. CDR1 and CDR2 (germline): SGHNT, YENEEA. The CDR3 sequence is CASSLEQGSVQFF. DNA of the CDR3: TGTGCCAGCAGCCTCGAACAGGGCTCCGTGCAGTTCTTC.

The V gene is TRBV7-9, the J gene TRBJ2-5, with D perhaps TRBD2 (6 bases). V was trimmed by 5 bases and J by 4 bases, leaving 11 bases between them. Germline CDR1 SEHNR, CDR2 FQNEAQ (reference sequence). The CDR3 runs 13 residues. For the CDR3, the DNA is TGTGCCAGCAGCGAATACGGGGGAGAGACCCAGTACTTC. Protein sequence: CASSEYGGETQYF.

This chain uses TRBV6-2 or TRBV6-3 with TRBJ2-7; 7 bases agree with TRBD1. Germline CDR1 is MNHEY and CDR2 is SVGEGT. The CDR3 covers 16 residues. V was clipped by 3 bases and J by 3 bases; unmatched bases: 11. The CDR3, as DNA: TGTGCCAGCAGTTATGATCGGGACAGACCTAACTACGAGCAGTACTTC. The encoded protein is CASSYDRDRPNYEQYF.

The V and J genes are TRBV5-1 and TRBJ2-1; the D is unclear. The germline gives CDR1 SGHRS, CDR2 YFSETQ. Trimming removed 0 bases from V and 7 bases from J, with 11 bases in between. The CDR3 length is 14 residues. CDR3: CASSLEPSVNEQFF. The CDR3, as DNA: TGCGCCAGCAGCTTGGAGCCCTCGGTTAATGAGCAGTTCTTC.

The V and J genes are TRBV6-1 and TRBJ1-3; tentative D call: TRBD1 (6 bases). Germline V lookup: CDR1 MNHNS, CDR2 SASEGT. The CDR3 covers 17 residues. Trimming took 2 bases from V and 0 from J, leaving 14 bases between them. The CDR3 sequence: CASSESIGGFSGNTIYF. In nucleotides, the CDR3 is TGTGCCAGCAGTGAATCAATTGGGGGCTTCTCTGGAAACACCATATATTTT.

This clone was observed once. V usage is TRBV7-9 and J usage is TRBJ2-1; 8 nucleotides align to TRBD2. The CDR3 is 15 amino acids. Germline V gene sequence: CDR1 SEHNR, CDR2 FQNEAQ (reference sequence). Losses at the gene ends were 6 bases for V and 5 bases for J; bases not matched to a gene: 9. The CDR3 sequence is CASRQSGGRNNEQFF. The CDR3 DNA sequence: TGTGCCAGCAGACAAAGCGGGGGTAGAAACAATGAGCAGTTCTTC.

The chain uses TRBV5-4 and TRBJ2-7; TRBD2 matches at 8 bases. The CDR3 totals 15 residues. Germline V lookup: CDR1 SGHNT, CDR2 YYREEE (reference sequence). After removal of 4 bases from V and 0 bases from J, the junction contained 6 bases not matched to a gene. CDR3 amino acids: CASSPAGTSSYEQYF. CDR3 bases: TGTGCCAGCAGCCCTGCTGGGACTAGCTCCTACGAGCAGTACTTC.

The chain uses TRBV6-5 and TRBJ2-2; the D is unclear. In germline, CDR1 is MNHEY, CDR2 SVGAGI. This CDR3 contains 13 residues. Trimming removed 6 bases at V and 4 bases at J, with 9 bases between. The CDR3 region has the DNA TGTGCCAGCAGCAGGTATCCCACCGGGGAGCTGTTTTTT. Protein sequence: CASSRYPTGELFF.

The V gene is TRBV5-1, the J gene TRBJ2-1, with TRBD1 as a possible D gene (7 bases). V was shortened by 0 bases and J by 6 bases, with 13 bases between the two germline ends. The CDR3 runs to 15 residues. Germline loops: CDR1 SGHRS, CDR2 YFSETQ. CDR3 bases: TGCGCCAGCAGCTTGGATCGGGGGACAGCCAATGAGCAGTTCTTC. It encodes CASSLDRGTANEQFF.